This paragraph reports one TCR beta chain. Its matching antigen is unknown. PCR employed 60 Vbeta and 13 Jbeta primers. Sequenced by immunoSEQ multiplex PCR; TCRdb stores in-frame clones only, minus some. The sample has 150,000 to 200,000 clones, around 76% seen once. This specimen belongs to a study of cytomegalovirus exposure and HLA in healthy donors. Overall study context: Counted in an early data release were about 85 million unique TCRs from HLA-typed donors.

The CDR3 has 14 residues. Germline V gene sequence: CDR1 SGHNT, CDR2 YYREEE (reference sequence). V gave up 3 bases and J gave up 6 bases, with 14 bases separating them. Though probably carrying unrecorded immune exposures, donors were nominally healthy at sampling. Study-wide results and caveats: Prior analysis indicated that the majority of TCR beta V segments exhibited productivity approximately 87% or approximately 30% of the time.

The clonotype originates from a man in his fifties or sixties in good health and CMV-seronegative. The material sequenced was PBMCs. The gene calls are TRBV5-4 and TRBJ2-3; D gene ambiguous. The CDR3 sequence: CASSSRFSVDTQYF. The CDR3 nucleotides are TGTGCCAGCAGCTCTAGGTTCTCCGTCGATACGCAGTATTTT. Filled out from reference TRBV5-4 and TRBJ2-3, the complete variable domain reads ETGVTQSPTHLIKTRGQQVTLRCSSQSGHNTVSWYQQALGQGPQFIFQYYREEENGRGNFPPRFSGLQFPNYSSELNVNALELDDSALYLCASSSRFSVDTQYFGPGTRLTVL.